Listed here are 18 T cell receptor beta chains from one sample, sequenced in a study of beta chain features in type 1 diabetes. Sequencing targeted expressed TCRB transcripts, as all isolated RNA had been reverse transcribed. Clones were read by immunoSEQ multiplex PCR, and TCRdb kept only the in-frame ones, dropping some. The sample carries 250,000 to 300,000 clones, approximately 24% recorded once. These receptors lack a known antigen. Regarding the study as a whole: The study found moderately but significantly shorter TCRB CDR3s in all four CD4+ subsets of Type 1 diabetes patients.

The sequenced material came from naive CD4+ T cells from blood. These receptors were taken from a woman aged 25 to 45 with type 1 diabetes.

This clone was seen a few times. The CDR3 spells CASSEARQGYGYTF. The DNA of the CDR3 is TGTGCCAGCAGTGAAGCGCGGCAGGGCTATGGCTACACCTTC. The chain is built from TRBV6-1 and TRBJ1-2; a weak D match, TRBD1 (5 bases). Germline V gives CDR1 MNHNS, CDR2 SASEGT. The germline V and J ends were trimmed by 0 bases and 4 bases, with 9 bases remaining between them. The length of the CDR3 is 14 residues.

This chain uses TRBV11-3 with TRBJ2-1; D perhaps matches TRBD2 (5 bases). Trimming took off 5 bases at V and 10 bases at J, with 15 bases between the two ends. Germline V gene lookup returns CDR1 SGHNT and CDR2 YENEEA. The CDR3 totals 13 residues. The CDR3 region is CASSPHTSYEQFF. The DNA for the CDR3 is TGTGCCAGCAGCCCGCATACTAGTTACGAGCAGTTCTTC.

This clone was picked up a small number of times. The chain employs TRBV27 and TRBJ2-7; 8 bases match TRBD2. The CDR3 runs to 14 residues. From germline, CDR1 is MNHEY and CDR2 SMNVEV (reference sequence). Unmatched junction bases numbered 4, after V lost 1 base and J lost 5 bases. The CDR3 sequence: CASSLLTSAHEQYF. The CDR3 region has the DNA TGTGCCAGCAGTTTATTGACTAGCGCCCACGAGCAGTACTTC.

The genes are TRBV5-1 and TRBJ1-1; 9 bases fit TRBD1. The CDR3 covers 16 residues. V lost 4 bases to trimming and J lost 6 bases; unmatched junction nucleotides: 13. Germline CDR1 and CDR2: SGHRS and YFSETQ. CDR3 nucleotides: TGCGCCAGCAGCCTAAATTCCCCTGGGACAGGGTCTGAAGCTTTCTTT. Residues: CASSLNSPGTGSEAFF. The whole variable domain, remainder taken from reference TRBV5-1 and TRBJ1-1, is KAGVTQTPRYLIKTRGQQVTLSCSPISGHRSVSWYQQTPGQGLQFLFEYFSETQRNKGNFPGRFSGRQFSNSRSEMNVSTLELGDSALYLCASSLNSPGTGSEAFFGQGTRLTVV.

This clone showed up just a few times. V and J are TRBV29-1 and TRBJ2-3; 8 nucleotides match TRBD1. The CDR3 is 15 amino acids. Germline V gives CDR1 SQVTM, CDR2 ANQGSEA. The trim removed 1 base at V and 5 bases at J, leaving 8 bases unmatched. The CDR3 coding sequence is TGCAGCGTTGAAGTGGGCCAGGGGGCGGGAGATACGCAGTATTTT. This encodes CSVEVGQGAGDTQYF.

This rearrangement joins TRBV7-9 to TRBJ2-1; D gene unclear. Trimming stripped 1 base from V and 4 bases from J, with 11 bases between. Looked up from germline, CDR1 is SEHNR and CDR2 is FQNEAQ (reference sequence). CDR3 length: 15 residues. The CDR3 nucleotides are TGTGCCAGCAGCTTAGTGTCTGCGAAGTACAATGAGCAGTTCTTC. Its protein is CASSLVSAKYNEQFF.

This clone showed up just a few times. The V gene is TRBV5-1, the J gene TRBJ2-2, with a weak D call TRBD2 (6 bases). The CDR3 contains 15 residues. CDR1 is SGHRS, CDR2 YFSETQ, per germline. Trimming shortened V by 6 bases and J by 2 bases, and 14 bases separated the two germline ends. CDR3 nucleotides: TGCGCCAGCAACCCGGCCGGGACTAACACCGGGGAGCTGTTTTTT. Amino acids: CASNPAGTNTGELFF.

The chain is built from TRBV30 and TRBJ1-2; 7 positions match TRBD1. Per germline, CDR1 GTSNPN and CDR2 SVGIG (reference sequence). The CDR3 extends over 12 amino acids. V trimming: 5 bases; J trimming: 4 bases; junction bases outside the gene matches: 4. CDR3 sequence reads: CAWRDRAYGYTF. The CDR3 DNA sequence: TGTGCCTGGCGGGACAGAGCCTATGGCTACACCTTC. Together with reference TRBV30 and TRBJ1-2, the CDR3 gives the full variable domain: SQTIHQWPATLVQPVGSPLSLECTVEGTSNPNLYWYRQAAGRGLQLLFYSVGIGQISSEVPQNLSASRPQDRQFILSSKKLLLSDSGFYLCAWRDRAYGYTFGSGTRLTVV.

The CDR3 DNA follows: TGCGCCAGCAGCTTGATCGCCGCGACTAGCGGCCAAGAGACCCAGTACTTC. This codes for CASSLIAATSGQETQYF. V is TRBV5-1 and J is TRBJ2-5, with 9 bases aligning to TRBD2. CDR1 is SGHRS, CDR2 YFSETQ, per germline. J was trimmed by 1 base and V by 1 base; bases with no gene match: 8. CDR3 length: 17 amino acids.

The chain uses TRBV5-1 and TRBJ2-1, with 10 positions matching TRBD2. The CDR3 has 17 residues. Per germline, CDR1 SGHRS and CDR2 YFSETQ. V lost 4 bases to trimming and J lost 1 base; unmatched junction nucleotides: 8. CDR3 in amino acids: CASSARQGLASYNEQFF. DNA for the CDR3: TGCGCCAGCAGCGCCAGACAGGGACTAGCGTCCTACAATGAGCAGTTCTTC.

The CDR3 DNA reads as TGTGCCAGCAGCTTACTCGCTAGCGCGGAGAATGAGCAGTTCTTC. This codes for CASSLLASAENEQFF. The rearrangement links TRBV7-9 to TRBJ2-1; TRBD2 might be the D (6 bases). Germline-derived CDR1 and CDR2 are SEHNR and FQNEAQ (reference sequence). V was shortened by 2 bases and J by 7 bases, with 15 bases between the two germline ends. The CDR3 totals 15 residues.

This clone was counted between two and nine times. This chain uses TRBV29-1 with TRBJ1-2; 7 bases are shared with TRBD1. V shed 7 bases, J shed 4 bases, and the junction held 6 bases outside the gene matches. Germline V gene sequence: CDR1 SQVTM, CDR2 ANQGSEA. This CDR3 is built from 12 residues. CDR3 DNA sequence: TGCAGCGGCGGGGACAGAACCTATGGCTACACCTTC. It yields the protein CSGGDRTYGYTF.

The chain couples TRBV28 to TRBJ2-5; 8 nucleotides line up with TRBD2. With 4 bases clipped from V and 1 base from J, the junction kept 2 bases outside the gene matches. Germline CDR1 and CDR2: MDHEN and SYDVKM. The CDR3 totals 14 residues. The CDR3 nucleotides are TGTGCCAGCAGTTCAAGCGGGGGCCAAGAGACCCAGTACTTC. It specifies CASSSSGGQETQYF.

The chain links TRBV15 to TRBJ2-7; 8 bases map to TRBD1. The trim removed 3 bases at V and 1 base at J, leaving 8 bases unmatched. The CDR3 is 16 residues long. Germline loops: CDR1 LNHNV, CDR2 YYDKDF (reference sequence). CDR3 protein: CATSRAAGQGSYEQYF. As DNA, the CDR3 is TGTGCCACCAGCAGGGCTGCCGGACAGGGATCCTACGAGCAGTACTTC.

The chain recombines TRBV10-3 with TRBJ2-1; D is undetermined. The CDR3 consists of 15 residues. The germline gives CDR1 ENHRY, CDR2 SYGVKD. Trimming pared 0 bases from V and 13 bases from J, leaving 19 bases between. Written as DNA, the CDR3 is TGTGCCATCAGTGAGTCCATCCTTTCTGGGCCCATACAGTTCTTC. It codes for CAISESILSGPIQFF.

The rearrangement uses TRBV29-1 and TRBJ1-5; D gene unclear. CDR3 size: 12 residues. V dropped 6 bases and J dropped 5 bases, with 11 bases sitting between them. Per the germline V gene, CDR1 is SQVTM and CDR2 is ANQGSEA. The DNA of the CDR3 is TGCAGCGTAGGCGACTTAGATCAGCCCCAGCATTTT. Protein product: CSVGDLDQPQHF. Full variable domain (missing parts from reference TRBV29-1 and TRBJ1-5): SAVISQKPSRDICQRGTSLTIQCQVDSQVTMMFWYRQQPGQSLTLIATANQGSEATYESGFVIDKFPISRPNLTFSTLTVSNMSPEDSSIYLCSVGDLDQPQHFGDGTRLSIL.

V usage is TRBV29-1 and J usage is TRBJ2-7; 10 nucleotides match TRBD1. The V gene end was trimmed by 7 bases and the J gene end by 2 bases; junction bases not matched to a gene: 5. The CDR3 totals 13 residues. CDR1 and CDR2 (germline): SQVTM, ANQGSEA. CDR3 amino acids: CSAGTGAPYEQYF. CDR3 nucleotide sequence: TGCAGCGCCGGGACAGGGGCGCCCTACGAGCAGTACTTC.

The chain carries TRBV4-1 and TRBJ1-1; D uncertain. Between the trimmed V and J ends, which lost 2 bases and 4 bases, there was a span of 17 bases. The germline V gene encodes CDR1 MGHRA and CDR2 YSYEKL. The CDR3 totals 16 residues. DNA for the CDR3: TGCGCCAGCAGCCAACATCGAGGGCCAGGAGGCACTGAAGCTTTCTTT. Protein product: CASSQHRGPGGTEAFF.